These 12 T cell receptor beta chains were sequenced from one sample in a study of shared clonotypes between healthy human individuals. Only in-frame clones appear in the TCRdb table, and some are missing; sequencing was by immunoSEQ multiplex PCR. The sample lists under 1,100,000 clones, more than 65% occurring once. The sequencing sample was made of memory CD4+ T cells sorted from blood. Subset of the sample: CD45RA-negative fraction. The receptor source for this set is a young man in good health.

Of note for this clone: Different DNA sequences within this sample yield the same CDR3. The V and J genes are TRBV4-1 and TRBJ2-3; D is possibly TRBD2 (6 bases). V was shortened by 1 base and J by 0 bases, with 14 bases between the two germline ends. Germline V CDR1 and CDR2: MGHRA, YSYEKL. The CDR3 consists of 17 residues. The CDR3 sequence is CASSQGVGSGSTDTQYF. The CDR3 nucleotides read TGCGCCAGCAGCCAAGGGGTGGGTAGCGGTAGCACAGATACGCAGTATTTT.

V is TRBV5-1 and J is TRBJ2-1; a possible D gene is TRBD1 (6 bases). The length of the CDR3 is 16 residues. V was trimmed by 0 bases and J by 5 bases, leaving 15 bases between them. Germline values: CDR1 SGHRS, CDR2 YFSETQ. The CDR3 sequence: CASSLVTGQVDNEQFF. For the CDR3, the DNA is TGCGCCAGCAGCTTGGTAACAGGGCAGGTTGACAATGAGCAGTTCTTC.

Comment on this clone: A much larger clone is a single base away; this may be a read error. This chain uses TRBV6-6 with TRBJ2-3; D is ambiguous. V gave up 4 bases and J gave up 0 bases, with 2 bases separating them. The germline CDR1 and CDR2 sequences are MNHNY and SVGAGI (reference sequence). The length of the CDR3 is 12 residues. CDR3 nucleotide sequence: TGTGCCAGCAGTTCGAGCACAGATACGCAGTATTTT. Translating gives CASSSSTDTQYF.

V gene TRBV30 combines with J gene TRBJ2-3; tentatively, D is TRBD1 (5 bases). Germline V gene data show CDR1 as GTSNPN and CDR2 as SVGIG (reference sequence). Trimming shortened V by 5 bases and J by 6 bases, and 12 bases separated the two germline ends. This CDR3 is 12 amino acids long. This CDR3 reads CAWDRFVDTQYF. CDR3 in DNA: TGTGCCTGGGACAGATTTGTGGATACGCAGTATTTT.

The chain joins TRBV11-2 to TRBJ2-6; TRBD1 matches at 9 bases. CDR3 length equals 17 residues. From germline, CDR1 is SGHAT and CDR2 FQNNGV. V shed 8 bases and J 2 bases; nucleotides not matched to a gene: 10. The CDR3 region is CASSRDREAAGANVLTF. The CDR3 DNA follows: TGTGCCAGCTCCCGGGACAGGGAAGCAGCTGGGGCCAACGTCCTGACTTTC.

This clone was seen only a few times. The rearrangement links TRBV28 to TRBJ1-5; D is perhaps TRBD1 (5 bases). Trimming left V 1 base short and J 5 bases short, with 21 bases between. The CDR3 extends over 18 amino acids. Germline values: CDR1 MDHEN, CDR2 SYDVKM. CDR3 nucleotides: TGTGCCAGCAGTTTATCGCGGGGACTTGGGTCGGGTGATCAGCCCCAGCATTTT. This codes for CASSLSRGLGSGDQPQHF.

The chain recombines TRBV18 with TRBJ2-5; no firm D call. The ends were cut back, 0 bases at V and 5 bases at J, with 10 bases in the middle. CDR3 length equals 14 residues. The germline V gene has CDR1 KGHSH and CDR2 LQKENI. CDR3 amino acids: CASSPPEFRETQYF. CDR3 in DNA: TGTGCCAGCTCACCACCTGAATTCAGGGAGACCCAGTACTTC. The full variable domain, completed using reference TRBV18 and TRBJ2-5, is NAGVMQNPRHLVRRRGQEARLRCSPMKGHSHVYWYRQLPEEGLKFMVYLQKENIIDESGMPKERFSAEFPKEGPSILRIQQVVRGDSAAYFCASSPPEFRETQYFGPGTRLLVL.

This rearrangement joins TRBV7-9 to TRBJ2-1; D unresolved. V was cut by 1 base and J by 14 bases, with 12 bases left in between. Germline CDR1 SEHNR, CDR2 FQNEAQ (reference sequence). The CDR3 has 12 amino acids. This chain's CDR3 is CASSLGWVRKFF. The DNA of the CDR3 is TGTGCCAGCAGCTTAGGATGGGTACGAAAGTTCTTC.

The V call is TRBV11-2, the J call TRBJ2-5; the D gene is possibly TRBD1 (5 bases). The CDR3 runs 16 residues. Germline V gives CDR1 SGHAT, CDR2 FQNNGV. The ends were cut back, 6 bases at V and 4 bases at J, with 21 bases in the middle. CDR3 sequence: CASRLLRGRSGETQYF. For the CDR3, the DNA is TGTGCCAGCAGACTCCTAAGGGGCAGGTCAGGAGAGACCCAGTACTTC.

V gene TRBV5-1 combines with J gene TRBJ1-1, with 8 bases that match TRBD1. Germline V gives CDR1 SGHRS, CDR2 YFSETQ. V shed 5 bases, J shed 6 bases, and the junction held 9 bases outside the gene matches. CDR3 length: 14 amino acids. This CDR3 reads CASSKQGAGSEAFF. The CDR3 DNA reads TGCGCCAGCAGTAAGCAGGGGGCAGGGTCTGAAGCTTTCTTT.

This clone was picked up a small number of times. V usage is TRBV30 and J usage is TRBJ1-5, with TRBD1 matching over 7 bases. The CDR3 has 13 amino acids. V trimming: 7 bases; J trimming: 4 bases; junction bases outside the gene matches: 7. Germline CDR1 is GTSNPN and CDR2 is SVGIG (reference sequence). CDR3 sequence (DNA): TGTGCCTTTACGGGACAGAGAAATCAGCCCCAGCATTTT. Translation gives CAFTGQRNQPQHF.

This chain links TRBV6-5 with TRBJ1-2; 10 positions agree with TRBD1. The V gene's germline CDR1 is MNHEY and CDR2 SVGAGI. The CDR3 contains 13 residues. Losses at the gene ends were 4 bases for V and 7 bases for J; bases not matched to a gene: 3. CDR3 sequence reads: CASSWTGGSGYTF. DNA for the CDR3: TGTGCCAGCAGTTGGACAGGGGGGAGTGGCTACACCTTC.